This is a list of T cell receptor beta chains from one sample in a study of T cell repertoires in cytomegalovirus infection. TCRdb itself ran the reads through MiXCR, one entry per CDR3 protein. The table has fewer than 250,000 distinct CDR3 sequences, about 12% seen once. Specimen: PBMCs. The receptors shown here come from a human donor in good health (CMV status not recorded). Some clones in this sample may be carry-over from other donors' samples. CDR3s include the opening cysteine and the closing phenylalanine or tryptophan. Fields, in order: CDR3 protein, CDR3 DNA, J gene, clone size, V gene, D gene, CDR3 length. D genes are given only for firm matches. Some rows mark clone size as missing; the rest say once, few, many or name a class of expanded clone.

CDR3: CASSEVQGGTEAFF; DNA: TGTGCCAGCAGTGAAGTCCAGGGTGGGACTGAAGCTTTCTTT; J: TRBJ1-1; size: many; V: TRBV6-1; D: .; length: 14
CDR3: CASSVGLAGLETQYF; DNA: TGTGCCAGCAGTGTAGGACTAGCGGGGCTAGAGACCCAGTACTTC; J: TRBJ2-5; size: .; V: TRBV25-1; D: TRBD2; length: 15
CDR3: CASSQVRGNTEAFF; DNA: TGTGCCAGCAGCCAAGTACGGGGAAACACTGAAGCTTTCTTT; J: TRBJ1-1; size: many; V: TRBV14; D: .; length: 14
CDR3: CASSHRAANEQFF; DNA: TGTGCCAGTAGTCACAGGGCAGCGAATGAGCAGTTCTTC; J: TRBJ2-1; size: few; V: TRBV19; D: .; length: 13
CDR3: CASRDSFSTDTQYF; DNA: TGTGCCAGCAGGGACAGTTTTAGCACAGATACGCAGTATTTT; J: TRBJ2-3; size: .; V: TRBV2; D: .; length: 14
CDR3: CASSKDRGNTGELFF; DNA: TGTGCCAGCAGCAAGGACAGGGGGAACACCGGGGAGCTGTTTTTT; J: TRBJ2-2; size: many; V: TRBV7-3; D: TRBD1; length: 15
CDR3: CASSLRLAGGADTQYF; DNA: TGTGCCAGCAGCTTGAGACTAGCGGGGGGTGCAGATACGCAGTATTTT; J: TRBJ2-3; size: many; V: TRBV7-2; D: TRBD2; length: 16
CDR3: CASRARGTDTQYF; DNA: TGTGCCAGTAGGGCGCGGGGGACAGATACGCAGTATTTT; J: TRBJ2-3; size: many; V: TRBV7-2; D: TRBD2; length: 13
CDR3: CASRSQQEETQYF; DNA: TGTGCCAGCAGAAGCCAGCAGGAGGAGACCCAGTACTTC; J: TRBJ2-5; size: few; V: TRBV5-4; D: .; length: 13
CDR3: CASSLVSGRDYNSPLHF; DNA: TGTGCCAGCAGCTTGGTATCCGGCAGGGACTATAATTCACCCCTCCACTTT; J: TRBJ1-6; size: few; V: TRBV5-6; D: .; length: 17
CDR3: CASSRYEGRLANTGELFF; DNA: TGTGCCAGCAGCCGCTATGAGGGACGCCTCGCGAACACCGGGGAGCTGTTTTTT; J: TRBJ2-2; size: .; V: TRBV6-1; D: .; length: 18
CDR3: CASSYTHLFPGASTEAFF; DNA: TGTGCCAGCAGTTACACTCACCTTTTCCCGGGGGCGAGTACTGAAGCTTTCTTT; J: TRBJ1-1; size: .; V: TRBV6-2/TRBV6-3; D: .; length: 18
CDR3: CASSIPLGSLNTEAFF; DNA: TGTGCCAGTAGTATTCCCTTGGGCAGCCTAAACACTGAAGCTTTCTTT; J: TRBJ1-1; size: .; V: TRBV19; D: .; length: 16
CDR3: CATPIRPTYYEQYF; DNA: TGTGCCACCCCCATCCGGCCGACTTATTACGAGCAGTACTTC; J: TRBJ2-7; size: .; V: TRBV28; D: .; length: 14
CDR3: CASSRTSGSTSEQYF; DNA: TGTGCCAGCAGTCGGACTAGCGGGAGTACTTCCGAGCAGTACTTC; J: TRBJ2-7; size: many; V: TRBV6-2/TRBV6-3; D: TRBD2; length: 15
CDR3: CASSSRLASGTDTQYF; DNA: TGTGCCAGCAGCTCCCGACTAGCGTCTGGCACAGATACGCAGTATTTT; J: TRBJ2-3; size: many; V: TRBV7-2; D: TRBD2; length: 16
CDR3: CASRLPGDYNEQFF; DNA: TGTGCCAGCAGGCTACCAGGAGACTACAATGAGCAGTTCTTC; J: TRBJ2-1; size: many; V: TRBV11-2; D: .; length: 14
CDR3: CASSPSPPRQVGYNEQFF; DNA: TGTGCCAGCAGCCCTTCACCGCCCCGACAGGTCGGCTACAATGAGCAGTTCTTC; J: TRBJ2-1; size: .; V: TRBV7-6; D: .; length: 18
CDR3: CASSTGPEETQYF; DNA: TGTGCCAGCAGCACGGGACCCGAAGAGACCCAGTACTTC; J: TRBJ2-5; size: .; V: TRBV7-2; D: .; length: 13
CDR3: CASSSQGWEQYF; DNA: TGTGCCAGCAGTTCCCAGGGGTGGGAGCAGTACTTC; J: TRBJ2-7; size: many; V: TRBV28; D: .; length: 12
CDR3: CASTGRQGNSSPLHF; DNA: TGTGCCAGCACCGGCAGACAGGGGAATAGTTCACCCCTCCACTTT; J: TRBJ1-6; size: .; V: TRBV28; D: TRBD1; length: 15
CDR3: CASSPQLAGYEQYF; DNA: TGTGCCAGCAGTCCCCAGCTAGCGGGTTACGAGCAGTACTTC; J: TRBJ2-7; size: many; V: TRBV28; D: TRBD2; length: 14
CDR3: CASSLGRDEKLFF; DNA: TGTGCCAGCAGCTTAGGCAGGGATGAAAAACTGTTTTTT; J: TRBJ1-4; size: many; V: TRBV7-2; D: .; length: 13
CDR3: CASSLARETARASSYNSPLHF; DNA: TGCGCCAGCAGCTTGGCCAGGGAGACAGCACGAGCCAGCTCCTATAATTCACCCCTCCACTTT; J: TRBJ1-6; size: few; V: TRBV5-1; D: .; length: 21
CDR3: CASSSQADGYTF; DNA: TGTGCCAGCAGTTCTCAAGCGGATGGCTACACCTTC; J: TRBJ1-2; size: many; V: TRBV28; D: .; length: 12
CDR3: CASSLAGGYEQYF; DNA: TGTGCCAGCAGCTTAGCGGGGGGCTACGAGCAGTACTTC; J: TRBJ2-7; size: many; V: TRBV7-2; D: .; length: 13
CDR3: CASSLRAGGPTGELFF; DNA: TGTGCCAGCAGCTTAAGAGCGGGAGGGCCGACCGGGGAGCTGTTTTTT; J: TRBJ2-2; size: many; V: TRBV7-2; D: TRBD2; length: 16
CDR3: CASSPPRVDTDTQYF; DNA: TGTGCCAGCAGTCCCCCCCGGGTTGACACAGATACGCAGTATTTT; J: TRBJ2-3; size: many; V: TRBV28; D: .; length: 15
CDR3: CASSERTSGRALYNEQFF; DNA: TGTGCCAGCAGTGAGAGGACTAGCGGGAGGGCCCTCTACAATGAGCAGTTCTTC; J: TRBJ2-1; size: few; V: TRBV6-6; D: TRBD2; length: 18
CDR3: CASSFGESSYEQYF; DNA: TGTGCCAGCAGCTTCGGGGAGAGCTCCTACGAGCAGTACTTC; J: TRBJ2-7; size: many; V: TRBV7-2; D: .; length: 14
CDR3: CASSARLTSGGNEKLFF; DNA: TGTGCCAGCAGCGCACGTCTTACGTCGGGGGGTAATGAAAAACTGTTTTTT; J: TRBJ1-4; size: many; V: TRBV7-2; D: .; length: 17
CDR3: CASSLLSTGNEQYF; DNA: TGTGCCAGCAGCTTACTTTCCACAGGGAACGAGCAGTACTTC; J: TRBJ2-7; size: few; V: TRBV7-9; D: .; length: 14
CDR3: CASSSGGDPWEQYF; DNA: TGTGCCAGCAGCTCCGGTGGCGACCCCTGGGAGCAGTACTTC; J: TRBJ2-7; size: .; V: TRBV5-4; D: .; length: 14
CDR3: CASSQLLLGTNEKLFF; DNA: TGTGCCAGCAGCCAACTCCTTTTGGGGACTAATGAAAAACTGTTTTTT; J: TRBJ1-4; size: many; V: TRBV14; D: .; length: 16
CDR3: CASSSLAGGRTGELFF; DNA: TGTGCCAGCAGCTCTTTGGCGGGGGGGAGGACCGGGGAGCTGTTTTTT; J: TRBJ2-2; size: many; V: TRBV7-2; D: TRBD2; length: 16